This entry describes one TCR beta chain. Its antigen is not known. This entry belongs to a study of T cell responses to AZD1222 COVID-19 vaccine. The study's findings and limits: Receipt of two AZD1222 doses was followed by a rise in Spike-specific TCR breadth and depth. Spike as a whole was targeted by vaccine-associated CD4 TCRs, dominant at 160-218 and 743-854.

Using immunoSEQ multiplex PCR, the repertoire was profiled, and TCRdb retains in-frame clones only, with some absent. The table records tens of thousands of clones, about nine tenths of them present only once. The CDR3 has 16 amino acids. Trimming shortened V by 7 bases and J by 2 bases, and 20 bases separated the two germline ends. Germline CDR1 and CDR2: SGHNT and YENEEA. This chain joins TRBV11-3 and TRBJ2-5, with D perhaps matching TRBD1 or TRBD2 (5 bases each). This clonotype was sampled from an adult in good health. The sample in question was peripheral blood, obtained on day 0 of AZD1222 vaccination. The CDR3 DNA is TGTGCCAGCATTCTCCGGGACGATCCGCCTCAAGAGACCCAGTACTTC. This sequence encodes CASILRDDPPQETQYF.